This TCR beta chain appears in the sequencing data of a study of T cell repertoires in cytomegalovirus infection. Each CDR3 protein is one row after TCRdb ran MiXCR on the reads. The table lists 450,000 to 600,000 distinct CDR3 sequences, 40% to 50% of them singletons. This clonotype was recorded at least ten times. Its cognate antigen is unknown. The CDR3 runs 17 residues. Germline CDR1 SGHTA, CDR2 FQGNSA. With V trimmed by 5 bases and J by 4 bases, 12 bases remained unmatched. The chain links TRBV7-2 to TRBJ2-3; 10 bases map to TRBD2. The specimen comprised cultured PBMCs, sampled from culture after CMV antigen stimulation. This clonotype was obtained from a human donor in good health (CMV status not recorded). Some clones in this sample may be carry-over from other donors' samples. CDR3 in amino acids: CASSQSGRAGFADTQYF. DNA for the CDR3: TGTGCCAGCAGCCAAAGCGGGAGGGCCGGGTTTGCAGATACGCAGTATTTT.